Listed below are T cell receptor beta chains from one sample, sequenced in a study of T cell responses to AZD1222 COVID-19 vaccine. Generated by immunoSEQ multiplex PCR, the TCRdb table keeps only in-frame clones and is missing some. This sample carries some 130,000 clones, less than 95% of them seen once, and the ten largest clones take approximately 3%. Here the sequenced sample was peripheral blood, taken on day 0 of AZD1222 vaccination. The receptor set was obtained from an adult in good health. Both conserved end residues are part of each CDR3. D genes are given only for firm matches. Rows give clone size only sometimes, using once, few, many, or a class for an expanded clone.

TRBJ1-4	NA	15	TRBV28	NA	CASSETGARNEKLFF	TGTGCCAGCAGTGAGACTGGGGCTCGGAATGAAAAACTGTTTTTT
TRBJ2-7	few	16	TRBV28	TRBD2	CASTDGRGGRDYEQYF	TGTGCCAGCACCGATGGGAGAGGCGGGAGGGATTACGAGCAGTACTTC
TRBJ2-3	NA	15	TRBV6-6	TRBD1	CASSGTGTSTDTQYF	TGTGCCAGCAGTGGGACAGGGACTAGCACAGATACGCAGTATTTT
TRBJ1-1	NA	13	TRBV13	NA	CASSLTENTEAFF	TGTGCCAGCAGCCTCACAGAGAACACTGAAGCTTTCTTT
TRBJ1-2	few	15	TRBV4-1	NA	CASSQDQGLPYGYTF	TGCGCCAGCAGCCAAGATCAGGGGCTCCCCTATGGCTACACCTTC
TRBJ2-7	NA	15	TRBV9	NA	CASSEGTGHSYEQYF	TGTGCCAGCAGCGAGGGGACCGGGCACTCCTACGAGCAGTACTTC
TRBJ1-2	NA	15	TRBV5-1	TRBD1	CASSLRGGPNYGYTF	TGCGCCAGCAGCTTGAGAGGGGGCCCGAACTATGGCTACACCTTC
TRBJ1-6	NA	15	TRBV5-4	NA	CASSLDLMGAGALHF	TGTGCCAGCAGCTTGGACCTGATGGGCGCGGGGGCCCTCCACTTT
TRBJ1-5	NA	16	TRBV18	NA	CASSPGSGGGNQPQHF	TGTGCCAGCTCACCAGGTAGCGGGGGGGGCAATCAGCCCCAGCATTTT
TRBJ1-1	few	15	TRBV29-1	NA	CSVEGGLTRDTEAFF	TGCAGCGTTGAAGGCGGGCTTACGAGGGACACTGAAGCTTTCTTT